This T cell receptor (beta chain) was sequenced in a study of T-cell reconstitution after alpha-beta-depleted transplantation in children. Study-wide results and limits: Several hundred rapidly expanded clones from non-depleted graft cells reportedly supplied alpha-beta T cells about two months post-transplant.

Germline loops: CDR1 SGHRS, CDR2 YFSETQ. The CDR3 length is 18 residues. Trimming took 4 bases from V and 1 from J; bases not matched to a gene: 16. Remarks on this clonotype: Antigen unknown.

During its preparation, the TCRbeta library received unique molecular identifiers. TCRdb recomputed calls from the PCR reads with MiXCR, one row per CDR3 protein. Of over 45,000 distinct CDR3 sequences in the sample, about 40% were seen once. This chain uses TRBV5-1 with TRBJ2-7, with 8 bases aligning to TRBD2. The receptor comes from a male patient younger than 18 who had a stem cell transplant for acute lymphoblastic leukemia, so the T cells may come from the graft donor. The sequencing used PBMCs, mostly from graft donor cells, collected 360 days after TCRalphabeta/CD19-depleted stem cell transplant. The CDR3 region has the DNA TGCGCCAGCAGCGCAGGTGGAGTAGCGGGGTCGGGGTCCTACGAGCAGTACTTC. It codes for CASSAGGVAGSGSYEQYF. The full variable domain, completed using reference TRBV5-1 and TRBJ2-7, is KAGVTQTPRYLIKTRGQQVTLSCSPISGHRSVSWYQQTPGQGLQFLFEYFSETQRNKGNFPGRFSGRQFSNSRSEMNVSTLELGDSALYLCASSAGGVAGSGSYEQYFGPGTRLTVT.